This T cell receptor beta chain was sequenced during a study of identical twins. The CDR3 is 14 residues long. Germline-derived CDR1 and CDR2 are LGHNT and FRNRAP. V lost 1 base and J 4 bases, leaving 7 bases between the germline ends. In TCRdb, the 5' RACE reads were re-called with MiXCR into one record per CDR3 protein. This table holds under 1 million distinct CDR3 sequences, 9% to 15% found once. A remark on this clonotype: The antigen is unknown.

General observations from the study: A lower insertion count was a feature of abundant cord blood beta clonotypes, with no such feature in memory repertoires. Because invariant MAIT and iNKT cells could be present, zero-insertion analyses could be partly confounded.

These data were likewise used in another study, on yellow fever vaccine responses in identical twins.

This TCR derives from a woman younger than 35 in good health. The chain is built from TRBV12-5 and TRBJ2-2; no reliable D call. The sequencing sample was made of PBMCs. CDR3 sequence (DNA): TGTGCTAGTGGTTTGGGTACAAGCACCGGGGAGCTGTTTTTT. Translating it yields CASGLGTSTGELFF. Full variable domain (outside the CDR3, taken from reference TRBV12-5 and TRBJ2-2): DARVTQTPRHKVTEMGQEVTMRCQPILGHNTVFWYRQTMMQGLELLAYFRNRAPLDDSGMPKDRFSAEMPDATLATLKIQPSEPRDSAVYFCASGLGTSTGELFFGEGSRLTVL.